This TCR beta chain was identified in a study of T-cell memory formation after mild COVID-19. Study-level information: The study found TCR clusters largely donor specific. General observations from the study: Day 15 to 85 contracting clones showed balanced CD4/CD8; day 15 to 37 expanders favored CD4+. Contracting CD8+ clones were enriched in EMRA, CD4+ mainly in CM and EM.

Germline assignment: CDR1 MNHEY and CDR2 SMNVEV (reference sequence). The CDR3 loop spans 14 amino acids. Trimming stripped 5 bases from V and 8 bases from J, with 13 bases between. Amplification by 5'RACE using constant-segment primers produced TCR alpha and TCR beta cDNA libraries that carried sample barcodes and UMIs. Via MiXCR, TCRdb re-called the 5' RACE reads, giving one row per CDR3 protein. The sample yields under 450,000 distinct CDR3 sequences, 20% to 25% seen once. About this clonotype: The target antigen is unknown.

The source of this sequence is a man aged 18-30 years who had mild COVID-19 (a few samples of this study predate the infection). Cell type and time point are not known. The V gene is TRBV27, the J gene TRBJ1-6; D is ambiguous. Input material: PBMCs or a T cell subset sorted from them (not recorded which). As DNA, the CDR3 is TGTGCCAGCAGTCTTTTCTTCTCCGATTCACCCCTCCACTTT. This gives the protein CASSLFFSDSPLHF.